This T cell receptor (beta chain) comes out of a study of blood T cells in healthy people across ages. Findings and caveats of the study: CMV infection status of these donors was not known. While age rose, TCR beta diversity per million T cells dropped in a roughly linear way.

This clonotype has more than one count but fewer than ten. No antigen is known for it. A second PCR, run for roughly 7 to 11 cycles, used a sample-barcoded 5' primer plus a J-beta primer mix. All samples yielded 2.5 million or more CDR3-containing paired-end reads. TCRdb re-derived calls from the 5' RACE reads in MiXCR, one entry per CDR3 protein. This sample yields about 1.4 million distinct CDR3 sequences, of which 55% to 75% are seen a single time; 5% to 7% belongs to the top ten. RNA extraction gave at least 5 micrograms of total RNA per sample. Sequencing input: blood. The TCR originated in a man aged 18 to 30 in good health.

CDR3 sequence: CASSWDLAYEQYF. The CDR3 coding sequence is TGTGCCAGCAGTTGGGACCTGGCCTACGAGCAGTACTTC. This chain connects TRBV7-2 to TRBJ2-7; perhaps D is TRBD1 or TRBD2 (5 bases each). The V gene's germline CDR1 is SGHTA and CDR2 FQGNSA. The germline V and J ends were trimmed by 6 bases and 2 bases, with 11 bases remaining between them. The CDR3 contains 13 residues.